The rows below give T cell receptor beta chains drawn from one sample of a study of regulatory T cells in long-lasting Graves disease. MiXCR was run by TCRdb on the multiplex PCR reads, yielding one entry per CDR3 protein. The sample consists of about 210,000 distinct CDR3 sequences, approximately 18% of them appearing once. These same records also appear under a second study, on T cells in Graves' hyperthyroidism and ophthalmopathy.

The sample in question was peripheral blood mononuclear cells (PBMCs), obtained at new diagnosis, from a patient treated with antithyroid drugs. These receptors originate from a woman in her twenties or thirties with Graves disease. CDR3s include the opening cysteine and the closing phenylalanine or tryptophan. D genes are given only for firm matches. Part of the rows lack a size; the others show once, few, many or a class for expanded clones.

v_call,j_call,d_call,clone_size,cdr3_nt,cdr3_aa
TRBV6-2/TRBV6-3,TRBJ2-3,NA,many,TGTGCCAGCAGTATTCGGACAGCGAACACAGATACGCAGTATTTT,CASSIRTANTDTQYF
TRBV11-2,TRBJ1-4,NA,NA,TGTGCCAGCAGCTTAGTCTCAGGGGCTAATGAAAAACTGTTTTTT,CASSLVSGANEKLFF
TRBV6-2/TRBV6-3,TRBJ2-3,TRBD2,many,TGTGCCAGCAGTTACGAAGTAGCGGGATTATCAGATACGCAGTATTTT,CASSYEVAGLSDTQYF
TRBV27,TRBJ2-1,NA,many,TGTGCCAGCAGTTTCACGGGTTACAATGAGCAGTTCTTC,CASSFTGYNEQFF
TRBV11-2,TRBJ1-5,NA,many,TGTGCCAGCAGCTTGGGCGACAATCAGCCCCAGCATTTT,CASSLGDNQPQHF
TRBV3-1,TRBJ2-5,NA,many,TGTGCCAGCAGCCAGGTCAGGTTTGAGGGAGAGACCCAGTACTTC,CASSQVRFEGETQYF
TRBV18,TRBJ2-1,NA,NA,TGTGCCAGCTCACCAGATACTGAGCAGTTCTTC,CASSPDTEQFF
TRBV4-1,TRBJ1-1,NA,NA,TGCGCCAGCAGCCAAGGCCCGGGGCCGAACACTGAAGCTTTCTTT,CASSQGPGPNTEAFF
TRBV12-3/TRBV12-4,TRBJ2-1,NA,many,TGTGCCAGCAGTTGGTTTCTGGAGGGATCCTACAATGAGCAGTTCTTC,CASSWFLEGSYNEQFF
TRBV9,TRBJ2-1,NA,many,TGTGCCAGCAGCGTAGTTGCGGGGTATGAGCAGTTCTTC,CASSVVAGYEQFF
TRBV7-9,TRBJ1-1,NA,many,TGTGCCAGCAGAAAATCCAGGGGACCGAACACTGAAGCTTTCTTT,CASRKSRGPNTEAFF
TRBV27,TRBJ2-4,TRBD1,many,TGTGCCAGCAGTGAAGGGACAGGGACGTCCATTCAGTACTTC,CASSEGTGTSIQYF
TRBV18,TRBJ1-1,TRBD1,many,TGTGCCAGCTCACCCTCGGGACAGTTCGTGTCGACTGAAGCTTTCTTT,CASSPSGQFVSTEAFF
TRBV20-1,TRBJ2-5,NA,many,TGCAGTGCCATTGACCTAGGGGAGACCCAGTACTTC,CSAIDLGETQYF
TRBV30,TRBJ1-4,TRBD1,many,TGTGCCTGGAGTGCAGGGGGTGAAAAACTGTTTTTT,CAWSAGGEKLFF
TRBV30,TRBJ2-3,NA,many,TGTGCCTGGAGGACCCACGGGGGGCGCACAGATACGCAGTATTTT,CAWRTHGGRTDTQYF
TRBV5-6,TRBJ2-7,TRBD2,many,TGTGCCAACAGCGGGGGGACTAGCGGGAGGAACAATTACGAGCAGTACTTC,CANSGGTSGRNNYEQYF
TRBV2,TRBJ1-2,NA,medium-sized,TGTGCCAGCAGTGAATCTTACAGGGCCTACGGCTACACCTTC,CASSESYRAYGYTF
TRBV30,TRBJ1-2,NA,NA,TGTGCCTGGAGTTCAGGGGTGGTAAACTATGGCTACACCTTC,CAWSSGVVNYGYTF
TRBV12-3/TRBV12-4,TRBJ1-2,TRBD1,NA,TGTGCCAGCACTGGCACAGGGGGTGCTAACTCTTATGGCTACACCTTC,CASTGTGGANSYGYTF
TRBV28,TRBJ1-3,NA,NA,TGTGCCAGCAGTTTCAGGACGGGCTCTGGAAACACCATATATTTT,CASSFRTGSGNTIYF
TRBV14,TRBJ1-3,NA,few,TGTGCCAGCAGAGGGGTGTCTGGAAACACCATATATTTT,CASRGVSGNTIYF
TRBV3-1,TRBJ2-1,TRBD2,NA,TGTGCCAGCAGCCAAGAATTGAGCGGGGCATACAATGAGCAGTTCTTC,CASSQELSGAYNEQFF
TRBV3-1,TRBJ1-1,NA,few,TGTGCCAGCAGCCCTGGGGGCGGGATAGCTGAAGCTTTCTTT,CASSPGGGIAEAFF
TRBV18,TRBJ1-4,TRBD1,many,TGTGCCAGCTCACCAAATCCGGGACAGCAAAGGGAAAAACTGTTTTTT,CASSPNPGQQREKLFF
TRBV3-1,TRBJ1-1,NA,many,TGTGCCAGCAGCCAAGACGGCGGGGACACTGAAGCTTTCTTT,CASSQDGGDTEAFF
TRBV18,TRBJ1-5,NA,few,TGTGCCAGCTCACCCAGTTATTCGGCCGGCTATAGCAATCAGCCCCAGCATTTT,CASSPSYSAGYSNQPQHF
TRBV20-1,TRBJ2-3,TRBD2,many,TGCAGTGCTAGAGGGTCCCTAGCGGGAATGCCAGATACGCAGTATTTT,CSARGSLAGMPDTQYF
TRBV7-9,TRBJ2-7,TRBD1,few,TGTGCCAGCACTATGACGTCGGACAGGGGGTACGAGCAGTACTTC,CASTMTSDRGYEQYF
TRBV7-9,TRBJ2-7,TRBD1,many,TGTGCCAGCAGCACCCGACGGGACAGGGTCGGTGAGCAGTACTTC,CASSTRRDRVGEQYF
TRBV6-1,TRBJ1-5,NA,NA,TGTGCCAGCAGTGACGAACCGACCGGGCCAAGTCAGCCCCAGCATTTT,CASSDEPTGPSQPQHF
TRBV2,TRBJ2-7,TRBD2,NA,TGTACCAGCAGTGAGCTAGCGGGGAGTTACGAGCAGTACTTC,CTSSELAGSYEQYF
TRBV11-2,TRBJ2-5,NA,many,TGTGCCAGCAGCTTAGAAGCTAGCCAGACCCAGTACTTC,CASSLEASQTQYF
TRBV28,TRBJ1-2,NA,many,TGTGCCAGCAGAGGCCGCTTCCTCGGGGCTACTGGCTACACCTTC,CASRGRFLGATGYTF
TRBV12-3/TRBV12-4,TRBJ2-2,NA,NA,TGTGCCAGCAGTACCGGGACCGGGGGCACCGGGGAGCTGTTTTTT,CASSTGTGGTGELFF
TRBV6-1,TRBJ2-1,NA,many,TGTGCCAGCAGTGATCTCGAACAACCCAGGTTTCAGACCTACAATGAGCAGTTCTTC,CASSDLEQPRFQTYNEQFF
TRBV10-3,TRBJ2-7,TRBD1,many,TGTGCCATCAGTGATTTGACCGGACAGGGCTACGAGCAGTACTTC,CAISDLTGQGYEQYF
TRBV5-1,TRBJ2-1,TRBD1,many,TGCGCCAGCAGCTTGGATACCGGGACAGGACTATACAATGAGCAGTTCTTC,CASSLDTGTGLYNEQFF
TRBV14,TRBJ2-2,NA,many,TGTGCCAGCAGCCCCCTCGGCAGGGACGAATTCGGGGAGCTGTTTTTT,CASSPLGRDEFGELFF
TRBV10-3,TRBJ1-4,NA,NA,TGTGCCATCAGTGAAGGGGAGGGAGGTGAAAAACTGTTTTTT,CAISEGEGGEKLFF
TRBV28,TRBJ2-7,TRBD1,NA,TGTGCCAGCACCCCAAGACAGGGGCCTTCCTACGAGCAGTACTTC,CASTPRQGPSYEQYF
TRBV9,TRBJ2-1,NA,NA,TGTGCCAGCAGCGTAGCCGGAGACGGGAACCACAATGAGCAGTTCTTC,CASSVAGDGNHNEQFF
TRBV7-9,TRBJ1-2,NA,many,TGTGCCAGCAGCTTGCAGGGTCCCTTATATGGCTACACCTTC,CASSLQGPLYGYTF